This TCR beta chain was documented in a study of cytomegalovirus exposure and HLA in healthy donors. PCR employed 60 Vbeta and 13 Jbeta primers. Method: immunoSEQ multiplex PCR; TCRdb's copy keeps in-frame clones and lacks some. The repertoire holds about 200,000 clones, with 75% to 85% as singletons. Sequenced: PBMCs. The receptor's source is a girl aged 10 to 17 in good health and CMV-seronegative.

The CDR3, as DNA: TGTGCCAGTAGTATAGGACTTAATGAGCAGTTCTTC. The encoded protein is CASSIGLNEQFF. The J gene is TRBJ2-1, the V gene TRBV19; D unresolved. This CDR3 comprises 12 residues. Per germline, CDR1 LNHDA and CDR2 SQIVND (reference sequence). Deletions cut 1 base from V and 7 bases from J, with 5 bases between. The full variable domain, in which reference TRBV19 and TRBJ2-1 provide the parts outside the CDR3, is DGGITQSPKYLFRKEGQNVTLSCEQNLNHDAMYWYRQDPGQGLRLIYYSQIVNDFQKGDIAEGYSVSREKKESFPLTVTSAQKNPTAFYLCASSIGLNEQFFGPGTRLTVL.